This T cell receptor beta chain is from a study of cytomegalovirus exposure and HLA in healthy donors. The ends lost 5 bases at V and 4 bases at J; junction bases unmatched: 8. The germline V gene has CDR1 GTSNPN and CDR2 SVGIG (reference sequence). The CDR3 is made up of 15 amino acids. TCRdb's table, derived via immunoSEQ multiplex PCR, lists solely in-frame clones and lacks some. The sample comprises under 65,000 clones, approximately 89% of which are singletons, and more than 8% rests with the top ten. The rearrangement uses TRBV30 and TRBJ2-1; 10 bases align to TRBD2. The TCR sequence derives from a woman younger than 35 in good health and CMV-seropositive. The sample comprised PBMCs. Here the CDR3 reads CAWVDLAGEYNEQFF. Written as DNA, the CDR3 is TGTGCCTGGGTAGATCTAGCGGGGGAGTACAATGAGCAGTTCTTC. The entire variable domain, with the rest obtained from reference TRBV30 and TRBJ2-1, is as follows: SQTIHQWPATLVQPVGSPLSLECTVEGTSNPNLYWYRQAAGRGLQLLFYSVGIGQISSEVPQNLSASRPQDRQFILSSKKLLLSDSGFYLCAWVDLAGEYNEQFFGPGTRLTVL.